Sequencing of this T cell receptor (beta chain) was carried out in a study of T cell responses to AZD1222 COVID-19 vaccine. As for the study in general: Timing groups of about 4 and about 12 weeks for second doses were pooled.

Using immunoSEQ multiplex PCR, the repertoire was profiled, and TCRdb retains in-frame clones only, with some absent. This sample has approximately 120,000 clones, with approximately 88% found just once. The study's findings and limits: Across the whole spike, CD4 TCRs peaked at regions 160-218 and 743-854. The study found Spike-specific TCR breadth and depth rose after two AZD1222 doses. Females outnumbered males among donors, who were mostly white British; clonal diversity was possibly underestimated.

In regard to this clone: The antigen is undetermined.

The sample in question was peripheral blood, obtained on day 0 of AZD1222 vaccination. The receptor was derived from an adult in good health.

The DNA of the CDR3 is TGCGCCAGCAGCCAAGACTGGGGGCTCTACGAGCAGTACTTC. This sequence encodes CASSQDWGLYEQYF. The chain recombines TRBV4-1 with TRBJ2-7; D may be TRBD1 (6 bases). Per the germline V gene, CDR1 is MGHRA and CDR2 is YSYEKL. Trimming shortened V by 0 bases and J by 3 bases, and 9 bases separated the two germline ends. The CDR3 is made up of 14 amino acids.